This record covers a single T cell receptor (beta chain). This record belongs to a study of shared clonotypes between healthy human individuals. Germline V gene lookup returns CDR1 LGHNA and CDR2 YSLEER. The germline V and J ends were trimmed by 4 bases and 2 bases, with 6 bases remaining between them. This CDR3 has 13 amino acids. Evenly divided among several immunoSEQ plates was the genomic DNA of each subset. Libraries were prepared by immunoSEQ multiplex PCR; TCRdb keeps only in-frame clonotypes and omits some of them. Here the sample spans some 2,500,000 clones, under 95% being singletons. The V and J genes are TRBV4-3 and TRBJ2-4; D ambiguous. The TCR was taken from a man between 18 and 29 years old in good health. Some clones in this sample may be carry-over from other donors' samples. Source material: naive CD4+ T cells from PBMCs. Described subset: CD45RA+ positively selected. The CDR3 DNA follows: TGCGCCAGCAGCCCGGAGACCAAAAACATTCAGTACTTC. This sequence encodes CASSPETKNIQYF.